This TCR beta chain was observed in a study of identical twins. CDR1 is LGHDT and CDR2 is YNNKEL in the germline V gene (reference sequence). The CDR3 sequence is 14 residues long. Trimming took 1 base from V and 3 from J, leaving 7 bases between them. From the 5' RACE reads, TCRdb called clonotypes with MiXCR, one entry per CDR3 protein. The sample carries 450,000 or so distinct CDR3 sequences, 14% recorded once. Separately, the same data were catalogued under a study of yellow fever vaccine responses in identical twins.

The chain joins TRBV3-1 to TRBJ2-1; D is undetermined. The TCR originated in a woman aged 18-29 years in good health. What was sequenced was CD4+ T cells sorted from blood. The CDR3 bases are TGTGCCAGCAGCCAAGCGTATGGCTACAATGAGCAGTTCTTC. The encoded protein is CASSQAYGYNEQFF.